The 15 T cell receptor beta chains below were found in one sample sequenced in a study of a mutant IDH1 vaccine in newly diagnosed glioma. The time point was: week 47, end of study. The vaccine gave 300 ug of a 20-mer mutant IDH1 peptide subcutaneously per dose. These receptors have no identified antigens. The protocol was immunoSEQ multiplex PCR, while the TCRdb copy is restricted to in-frame clones and leaves out a portion. This sample has roughly 34,000 clones, with roughly 89% found just once. The starting material was PBMCs, obtained from a glioma patient whose treatment included an IDH1 peptide vaccine. The receptors here all came from a woman between 25 and 40 years old with glioma.

The V gene is TRBV4-3, the J gene TRBJ2-7; no clear D. Deletions cut 0 bases from V and 3 bases from J, with 12 bases between. Germline V gives CDR1 LGHNA, CDR2 YSLEER. The CDR3 length is 15 residues. The CDR3 region has the DNA TGCGCCAGCAGCCAAGAAACGGCCACTGTCTACGAGCAGTACTTC. This translates into CASSQETATVYEQYF.

The chain links TRBV5-1 to TRBJ2-5; TRBD2 matches at 7 bases. The CDR3 runs to 16 residues. V lost 3 bases and J lost 4; bases outside the gene matches: 12. The germline gives CDR1 SGHRS, CDR2 YFSETQ. CDR3 DNA sequence: TGCGCCAGCAGCTCCACCTTAGCGGGCCTTACAGAGACCCAGTACTTC. It yields the protein CASSSTLAGLTETQYF.

The J gene is TRBJ2-2, the V gene TRBV16, with D unresolved. Looked up from germline, CDR1 is KGHSY and CDR2 is FQNENV. The length of the CDR3 is 14 residues. Trimming removed 4 bases at V and 2 bases at J, with 8 bases between. Here the CDR3 reads CASSRRINTGELFF. The DNA for the CDR3 is TGTGCCAGCAGCCGGAGAATTAACACCGGGGAGCTGTTTTTT.

The J gene is TRBJ1-1, the V gene TRBV7-9, with 9 bases that match TRBD1. There are 16 residues in the CDR3. CDR1 and CDR2 (germline): SEHNR, FQNEAQ (reference sequence). J lost 2 bases, V lost 5 bases, and 9 bases had no gene match. The DNA of the CDR3 is TGTGCCAGCAGCCCCGGACAGGGGAGACTCAACACTGAAGCTTTCTTT. It translates to CASSPGQGRLNTEAFF.

The chain couples TRBV19 to TRBJ1-1; no clear D gene. The V gene's germline CDR1 is LNHDA and CDR2 SQIVND (reference sequence). The CDR3 runs 14 residues. V shed 6 bases and J shed 0 bases, with 11 bases lying between them. The CDR3 region has the DNA TGTGCCAGTAGGGCGGTCGACTTGAACACTGAAGCTTTCTTT. Protein sequence: CASRAVDLNTEAFF. Drawing the rest from reference TRBV19 and TRBJ1-1, the complete variable domain is DGGITQSPKYLFRKEGQNVTLSCEQNLNHDAMYWYRQDPGQGLRLIYYSQIVNDFQKGDIAEGYSVSREKKESFPLTVTSAQKNPTAFYLCASRAVDLNTEAFFGQGTRLTVV.

This chain joins TRBV7-6 and TRBJ1-2, with no clear D. Germline V gives CDR1 SGHVS, CDR2 FNYEAQ. V gave up 4 bases and J gave up 6 bases, with 15 bases separating them. This CDR3 has 14 amino acids. The CDR3 reads CASSYGSQWDGYTF. CDR3 DNA: TGTGCCAGCAGCTACGGGTCACAGTGGGATGGCTACACCTTC.

The rearrangement joins TRBV5-8 to TRBJ2-5; 7 positions match TRBD1. Germline assignment: CDR1 SGHTS and CDR2 YDEGEE. V dropped 2 bases and J dropped 1; count of bases not matched to a gene: 8. This CDR3 contains 16 residues. The CDR3 spells CASSFGQAVGQETQYF. For the CDR3, the DNA is TGTGCCAGCAGCTTCGGACAGGCGGTGGGCCAAGAGACCCAGTACTTC.

The DNA of the CDR3 is TGTGCCACCAGCAGAGATGAGGTGTACACCTTC. It is translated as CATSRDEVYTF. The rearrangement joins TRBV15 to TRBJ1-2; D gene uncertain. Deletions cut 0 bases from V and 11 bases from J, with 7 bases between. CDR3 length: 11 residues. CDR1 is LNHNV and CDR2 is YYDKDF in the germline V gene (reference sequence).

This chain joins TRBV10-3 and TRBJ1-1, with 8 bases fitting TRBD1. In germline, CDR1 is ENHRY, CDR2 SYGVKD. The CDR3 totals 14 residues. The V and J ends lost 6 bases and 0 bases, in that order; junction bases with no gene match: 3. DNA for the CDR3: TGTGCCATCAGGGCAGGGGGCCTGAACACTGAAGCTTTCTTT. Translated, it gives CAIRAGGLNTEAFF.

The V gene is TRBV30, the J gene TRBJ1-4; D is ambiguous. CDR1 is GTSNPN and CDR2 is SVGIG in the germline V gene (reference sequence). V lost 2 bases to trimming and J lost 7 bases, with 8 bases between them. There are 12 residues in the CDR3. The CDR3, as DNA: TGTGCCTGGAGTACCCTGGTTGAAAAACTGTTTTTT. This sequence encodes CAWSTLVEKLFF.

The chain joins TRBV5-1 to TRBJ2-5; TRBD1 aligns across 9 bases. The CDR3 length is 13 residues. The junction had 6 bases not matched to a gene; V was cut back by 7 bases and J by 5 bases. Germline CDR1 reads SGHRS; CDR2 reads YFSETQ. CDR3 bases: TGCGCCAGCCAACAGGGGGCGCTTGAGACCCAGTACTTC. It specifies CASQQGALETQYF.

The genes are TRBV2 and TRBJ2-7, with D tentatively TRBD1 (6 bases). The CDR3 runs 15 residues. Between the trimmed V and J ends, which lost 9 bases and 5 bases, there was a span of 23 bases. Germline CDR1 is SNHLY and CDR2 is FYNNEI. The CDR3 spells CARSQGPRRYHEQYF. The CDR3 DNA follows: TGTGCCAGGTCTCAGGGGCCCCGACGGTACCACGAGCAGTACTTC.

In this sample, this clone turned up a few times. The chain couples TRBV19 to TRBJ1-2; D not resolved. Germline CDR1 and CDR2: LNHDA and SQIVND (reference sequence). The CDR3 contains 17 residues. Trimming removed 3 bases at V and 4 bases at J, with 21 bases between. CDR3 amino acids: CASSINRFVRESYGYTF. In DNA, the CDR3 is TGTGCCAGTAGTATCAACCGATTCGTCCGGGAGAGCTATGGCTACACCTTC.

The chain employs TRBV19 and TRBJ2-7; TRBD2 might be the D (5 bases). Germline CDR1 and CDR2: LNHDA and SQIVND (reference sequence). The CDR3 runs to 13 residues. The V and J ends lost 3 bases and 2 bases respectively, with 8 bases between them. The CDR3 DNA sequence: TGTGCCAGTAGTATGGACGGGACCTACGAGCAGTACTTC. It yields the protein CASSMDGTYEQYF.

The chain has TRBV5-1 and TRBJ1-4; no clear D gene. V was cut by 4 bases and J by 3 bases, with 13 bases left in between. Per the germline V gene, CDR1 is SGHRS and CDR2 is YFSETQ. The CDR3 has 15 amino acids. The CDR3 here is CASSRRPGANEKLFF. For the CDR3, the DNA is TGCGCCAGCAGCCGCCGCCCCGGGGCTAATGAAAAACTGTTTTTT.